The clone carrying this T cell receptor beta chain was detected once. Its specificity is unknown. On sorted subsets, replicate PCRs used approximately 190 ng DNA, or 25,000 to 35,000 T cell genomes. Repertoires were generated with immunoSEQ multiplex PCR, while TCRdb's copy carries only in-frame clones and drops some. Seen here are approximately 2.5 million clones, more than 85% observed once, and the top ten hold 0.36%. This CDR3 has 17 residues. Trimming left V 3 bases short and J 0 bases short, with 16 bases between. Germline V gene data show CDR1 as SNHLY and CDR2 as FYNNEI. This specimen belongs to a study of shared clonotypes between healthy human individuals. Study-wide points: Sampling was confined to blood; repertoires within tissues likely differ.

CD45RA+ naive and CD45RA-negative memory subsets were separated from CD4+ cells. The rearrangement links TRBV2 to TRBJ2-3; D is unresolved. The receptor comes from a man aged 18-30 years in good health. Some clones in this sample may be carry-over from other donors' samples. Material: naive CD4+ T cells from PBMCs. As for subset: CD45RA+ positively selected. Here the CDR3 DNA reads TGTGCCAGCAGTGATATGCCTCCCCCCACTAGCACAGATACGCAGTATTTT. Its protein is CASSDMPPPTSTDTQYF.